One T cell receptor beta chain is described in this entry. This sample is drawn from a study of OX40 agonist ivuxolimab in advanced cancers. Study at large: Ivuxolimab doses were 0.01, 0.1, 0.3, 1.5, 3 or 10 mg/kg every 2 weeks.

Blood samples were obtained at baseline, cycle 4 day 1, and cycle 7 day 1. Clones were sequenced by immunoSEQ multiplex PCR, and TCRdb holds only the in-frame ones, with some missing. This table has some 50,000 clones, roughly four fifths appearing once. From germline, CDR1 is MGHRA and CDR2 YSYEKL. The CDR3 is 14 residues long. V shed 6 bases, J shed 10 bases, and the junction held 8 bases outside the gene matches. This specimen was CD4+ or CD8+ T cells sorted from blood, taken in a trial of the OX40 agonist ivuxolimab. The chain uses TRBV4-1 and TRBJ2-1; 11 bases line up with TRBD2. The sequence came from an adult with an advanced solid tumor such as melanoma, head and neck, liver or kidney cancer. This chain's CDR3 is CASRSLAGGREQFF. The CDR3, as DNA: TGCGCCAGCAGGTCCCTAGCGGGAGGACGAGAGCAGTTCTTC.